These 3 T cell receptor beta chains came from one sample sequenced in a study of cytomegalovirus exposure and HLA in healthy donors. The PCR was carried out with 60 Vbeta primers and 13 Jbeta primers. Sequencing was performed with immunoSEQ multiplex PCR; in TCRdb, only in-frame clones are kept and a portion is missing. The table lists roughly 99,000 clones, about four fifths of them singletons. Sequencing was performed on PBMCs. These receptors all stem from a man in his thirties or forties in good health and CMV-seropositive.

The rearrangement uses TRBV5-5 and TRBJ1-5; D might be TRBD1 (5 bases). The CDR3 has 16 residues. The ends were cut back, 2 bases at V and 4 bases at J, with 16 bases in the middle. Per germline, CDR1 SGHKS and CDR2 YYEKEE (reference sequence). Here the CDR3 DNA reads TGTGCCAGCAGCTTTAATTTTGACCGGGGGAATCAGCCCCAGCATTTT. This encodes CASSFNFDRGNQPQHF.

This rearrangement joins TRBV2 to TRBJ1-3; D may be TRBD1 (6 bases). Per germline, CDR1 SNHLY and CDR2 FYNNEI. The CDR3 length is 14 residues. The germline V and J ends were trimmed by 4 bases and 5 bases, with 12 bases remaining between them. The CDR3 DNA reads TGTGCCAGCAGTGTAGGTCAGGGGAGAAACACCATATATTTT. Amino acid sequence: CASSVGQGRNTIYF.

This chain uses TRBV6-1 with TRBJ1-1, with TRBD1 identical over 7 bases. CDR3 size: 12 residues. CDR1 and CDR2 from the germline V gene are MNHNS and SASEGT. The V and J ends lost 6 bases and 4 bases, in that order; junction bases with no gene match: 2. CDR3 DNA sequence: TGTGCCAGCAGCCGGACAGGCACTGAAGCTTTCTTT. Protein sequence: CASSRTGTEAFF.